A selection of T cell receptor beta chains follows, all from one sample in a study of technical replicates of blood from a few donors. Generated by immunoSEQ multiplex PCR, the TCRdb table keeps only in-frame clones and is missing some. In the table there are 35,000 to 50,000 clones, over 95% of which are singletons. The sequenced sample consisted of T cells isolated from PBMCs. These receptors were taken from a human donor in good health. CDR3s include the opening cysteine and the closing phenylalanine or tryptophan. D genes are given only for firm matches. The listing skips clone size in some rows; elsewhere it reads once, few, many or a size class.

d_gene | j_gene | v_gene | abundance | len | CDR3aa
TRBD1 | TRBJ2-3 | TRBV30 | NA | 17 | CAWDQLETQQGTDTQYF
NA | TRBJ2-2 | TRBV2 | NA | 12 | CASTSSTGELFF
TRBD1 | TRBJ1-2 | TRBV5-1 | NA | 12 | CASSMTGSGYTF
NA | TRBJ1-2 | TRBV25-1 | once | 16 | CASSEAGGRKSSGYTF
TRBD2 | TRBJ2-7 | TRBV25-1 | NA | 18 | CASSEWGTSGRSRYEQYF
NA | TRBJ2-1 | TRBV7-9 | NA | 16 | CASSLDWGREHNEQFF
NA | TRBJ2-5 | TRBV7-9 | NA | 14 | CASSLVGEEETQYF
NA | TRBJ2-7 | TRBV14 | NA | 11 | CASSQVNEQYF
TRBD1 | TRBJ1-1 | TRBV6-5 | once | 14 | CASSYLGQGLEAFF
NA | TRBJ1-5 | TRBV7-3 | NA | 14 | CASSLGGSGQPQHF
TRBD2 | TRBJ2-1 | TRBV30 | NA | 15 | CAGTPGLANNNEQFF
NA | TRBJ1-1 | TRBV19 | NA | 15 | CASRNTADVNTEAFF
NA | TRBJ2-1 | TRBV5-6 | NA | 16 | CASSLEFPSSYNEQFF
TRBD1 | TRBJ2-6 | TRBV7-8 | NA | 16 | CASSLYGTGITNVLTF
NA | TRBJ1-2 | TRBV28 | NA | 13 | CASKAGANYGYTF
NA | TRBJ2-2 | TRBV28 | NA | 11 | CASSLTGELFF
NA | TRBJ1-5 | TRBV15 | NA | 16 | CATSRDLPVVNQPQHF
TRBD1 | TRBJ1-5 | TRBV5-6 | NA | 16 | CASSLGTGLSNQPQHF
TRBD1 | TRBJ1-1 | TRBV6-1 | NA | 16 | CASSEARTGWYTEAFF
NA | TRBJ2-2 | TRBV2 | NA | 15 | CASSEGLLPSGELFF
TRBD1 | TRBJ1-6 | TRBV30 | NA | 14 | CAWSAGQDNSPLHF
NA | TRBJ2-1 | TRBV7-3 | NA | 14 | CAAPLGKSLLGQFF
NA | TRBJ1-4 | TRBV6-1 | NA | 15 | CASSESRSTNEKLFF
TRBD1 | TRBJ2-1 | TRBV12-5 | NA | 16 | CASGWPTGGAWNEQFF
NA | TRBJ2-7 | TRBV19 | NA | 15 | CASSIHSGSSYEQYF
NA | TRBJ2-3 | TRBV27 | NA | 17 | CASSLRGRVALTDTQYF
TRBD1 | TRBJ1-2 | TRBV5-1 | NA | 14 | CASSEGQGTYGYTF
NA | TRBJ2-5 | TRBV7-2 | NA | 12 | CASSEGGETQYF
NA | TRBJ2-7 | TRBV5-1 | NA | 15 | CASSPEGLYGYEQYF
TRBD2 | TRBJ2-2 | TRBV5-1 | NA | 17 | CASKIAGGPLGTGELFF
NA | TRBJ2-1 | TRBV6-5 | NA | 12 | CASSSPGNEQFF
TRBD1 | TRBJ2-5 | TRBV5-6 | NA | 13 | CASSLTGGETQYF
NA | TRBJ1-4 | TRBV28 | NA | 15 | CASSLGSGINEKLFF
TRBD1 | TRBJ1-2 | TRBV6-4 | NA | 13 | CASSPGTGGGYTF
TRBD2 | TRBJ2-1 | TRBV30 | NA | 16 | CAWSSGQGGSRNEQFF
NA | TRBJ2-7 | TRBV15 | NA | 16 | CATSGETGQPPYEQYF
TRBD1 | TRBJ1-3 | TRBV4-3 | NA | 16 | CASSQVQGAEGNTIYF
TRBD2 | TRBJ2-1 | TRBV4-3 | NA | 19 | CASSLSYVLAGGRGNEQFF
NA | TRBJ2-6 | TRBV12-2 | NA | 15 | CASRLEQPGANVLTF
NA | TRBJ2-1 | TRBV11-2 | NA | 10 | CASSHDEQFF
TRBD1 | TRBJ1-4 | TRBV5-4 | NA | 13 | CASSPDRGEKLFF
TRBD1 | TRBJ2-1 | TRBV2 | NA | 13 | CASSYRGLNEQFF
TRBD1 | TRBJ2-7 | TRBV27 | once | 14 | CASSLSRGLNEQYF
NA | TRBJ1-1 | TRBV29-1 | once | 10 | CSVDRGGAFF
NA | TRBJ2-6 | TRBV5-6 | NA | 16 | CASSITPNSGANVLTF
NA | TRBJ2-7 | TRBV9 | NA | 14 | CASSVEARVHEQYF
TRBD2 | TRBJ2-1 | TRBV4-3 | NA | 18 | CASSQDWRLAGVWGEQFF
TRBD1 | TRBJ2-3 | TRBV9 | NA | 16 | CASSVESGGFTDTQYF
TRBD1 | TRBJ2-7 | TRBV6-5 | NA | 15 | CASSTRDRGSYEQYF
TRBD2 | TRBJ2-7 | TRBV6-6 | NA | 14 | CASSYREGSYEQYF